Listed here are 23 T cell receptor beta chains from one sample, sequenced in a study of blood T cell repertoires in COVID-19. Assay used: immunoSEQ multiplex PCR; TCRdb lists only in-frame clones, some missing. The table has around 200,000 clones, 86% seen once. The sample was peripheral blood. All receptors come from a man between 65 and 85 years old with acute or convalescent COVID-19.

This clone was seen a handful of times. The rearrangement links TRBV7-6 to TRBJ1-2; TRBD1 agrees at 7 bases. This CDR3 has 16 amino acids. Germline CDR1 is SGHVS and CDR2 is FNYEAQ. The trim removed 0 bases at V and 2 bases at J, leaving 6 bases unmatched. The DNA for the CDR3 is TGTGCCAGCAGCTTAGCGTTATCGGGACAGAACTATGGCTACACCTTC. Amino acids: CASSLALSGQNYGYTF.

The CDR3 region is CSAPTGFGYTF. In DNA form, the CDR3 reads TGCAGTGCACCGACAGGGTTCGGCTACACCTTC. The chain couples TRBV20-1 to TRBJ1-2; 7 nucleotides agree with TRBD1. The germline gives CDR1 DFQATT, CDR2 SNEGSKA (reference sequence). There are 11 residues in the CDR3. The J segment lost 8 bases and the V segment lost 6 bases, leaving 6 bases of the junction unmatched.

The genes are TRBV5-1 and TRBJ2-2; 8 nucleotides match TRBD1. From germline, CDR1 is SGHRS and CDR2 YFSETQ. This CDR3 region has 16 residues. V was clipped by 1 base and J by 5 bases; unmatched bases: 7. The CDR3 DNA reads as TGCGCCAGCAGCTTGCCAACAGGGGGTGGAACCGGGGAGCTGTTTTTT. It specifies CASSLPTGGGTGELFF.

In DNA form, the CDR3 reads TGTGCCAGCAGCTCCGGGACAGGGGCTTCCTACGAGCAGTACTTC. Translating it yields CASSSGTGASYEQYF. The chain has TRBV11-1 and TRBJ2-7; 10 nucleotides line up with TRBD1. Germline-derived CDR1 and CDR2 are SGHAT and FQDESV (reference sequence). This CDR3 comprises 15 residues. J was trimmed by 1 base and V by 4 bases; bases with no gene match: 4.

The chain carries TRBV2 and TRBJ1-1; TRBD1 is a possible D gene (5 bases). Germline V gene lookup returns CDR1 SNHLY and CDR2 FYNNEI. V gave up 4 bases and J gave up 4 bases, with 13 bases separating them. The CDR3 contains 14 residues. The CDR3 loop is CASSVQGAGTEAFF. The CDR3 DNA sequence: TGTGCCAGCAGTGTCCAGGGAGCGGGCACTGAAGCTTTCTTT.

This rearrangement joins TRBV5-1 to TRBJ2-5; 10 bases are a match to TRBD2. Germline lookup yields CDR1 SGHRS and CDR2 YFSETQ. The length of the CDR3 is 13 residues. The trim removed 2 bases at V and 5 bases at J, leaving 0 bases unmatched. CDR3 sequence (DNA): TGCGCCAGCAGCTTAGCGGGAGGGGAGACCCAGTACTTC. Amino acid sequence: CASSLAGGETQYF.

Remarks on this clone: The sample carries other DNA sequences with the same CDR3. The chain joins TRBV9 to TRBJ1-2, with D possibly matching TRBD1 (5 bases). There are 13 residues in the CDR3. V was shortened by 1 base and J by 2 bases, with 6 bases between the two germline ends. Germline lookup yields CDR1 SGDLS and CDR2 YYNGEE. This CDR3 is CASSVTGNYGYTF. CDR3 bases: TGTGCCAGCAGCGTAACAGGAAACTATGGCTACACCTTC.

The chain combines TRBV4-1 with TRBJ1-2, with 7 nucleotides matching TRBD1. The germline V gene has CDR1 MGHRA and CDR2 YSYEKL. This CDR3 has 13 amino acids. Trimming removed 4 bases from V and 5 bases from J; junction bases left unmatched: 4. The CDR3 region is CASSRGQEYGYTF. CDR3 DNA: TGCGCCAGCAGCCGCGGACAGGAATATGGCTACACCTTC.

This sequence joins TRBV25-1 and TRBJ2-5, with TRBD1 as a possible D gene (6 bases). The CDR3 runs 13 residues. The V end lost 6 bases, the J end lost 4 bases, and 12 bases lay between the germline ends. CDR1 is MGHDK, CDR2 SYGVNS, per germline. CDR3 DNA sequence: TGTGCCAGCAGCCTAGTAGGGGGAGAGACCCAGTACTTC. Protein: CASSLVGGETQYF.

The genes are TRBV2 and TRBJ1-1; D remains ambiguous. Per the germline V gene, CDR1 is SNHLY and CDR2 is FYNNEI. With 1 base removed from V and 0 bases from J, the gap between germline ends came to 3 bases. The CDR3 covers 13 residues. The CDR3 bases are TGTGCCAGCAGTGAAGGAGTGAACACTGAAGCTTTCTTT. Its protein is CASSEGVNTEAFF.

The chain uses TRBV9 and TRBJ1-6, with TRBD1 matching 9 bases. The CDR3 has 19 amino acids. The ends lost 4 bases at V and 0 bases at J; junction bases unmatched: 11. Germline V gives CDR1 SGDLS, CDR2 YYNGEE. The CDR3 DNA is TGTGCCAGCAGCCTTGGACAGGGGACCACCAGCTCCTATAATTCACCCCTCCACTTT. Amino acid sequence: CASSLGQGTTSSYNSPLHF.

The genes are TRBV6-4 and TRBJ1-1; a possible D gene is TRBD1 (5 bases). Deletions cut 5 bases from V and 10 bases from J, with 20 bases between. The CDR3 covers 14 residues. In germline, CDR1 is MRHNA, CDR2 SNTAGT. This CDR3 reads CASSSTGQAGGAFF. CDR3 nucleotide sequence: TGTGCCAGCAGTTCTACGGGGCAAGCCGGGGGAGCTTTCTTT.

As for this clone: The sample has other DNA sequences that encode this CDR3 too. The chain links TRBV28 to TRBJ2-3, with 9 bases matching TRBD1. Per the germline V gene, CDR1 is MDHEN and CDR2 is SYDVKM. Losses at the gene ends were 5 bases for V and 4 bases for J; bases not matched to a gene: 1. This CDR3 region has 13 residues. DNA for the CDR3: TGTGCCAGCAGTCGACAGGGGGCAGATACGCAGTATTTT. Translation gives CASSRQGADTQYF.

The chain joins TRBV15 to TRBJ1-1; 11 bases agree with TRBD1. The ends lost 8 bases at V and 0 bases at J; junction bases unmatched: 8. This CDR3 spans 16 amino acids. Germline V gene lookup returns CDR1 LNHNV and CDR2 YYDKDF (reference sequence). Here the CDR3 reads CATELGQGALNTEAFF. The CDR3 DNA reads TGTGCCACCGAACTTGGACAGGGGGCCCTGAACACTGAAGCTTTCTTT.

The J gene is TRBJ2-7, the V gene TRBV7-3; 10 bases fit TRBD1. The CDR3 totals 14 residues. Germline loops: CDR1 SGHTA, CDR2 FQGTGA. After removal of 5 bases from V and 7 bases from J, the junction contained 8 bases not matched to a gene. The CDR3 DNA is TGTGCCAGCAGCCTAGGGACAGGGGATCGTGAGCAGTACTTC. It translates to CASSLGTGDREQYF.

This rearrangement joins TRBV6-6 to TRBJ2-7; 8 bases agree with TRBD1. Trimming cost V 2 bases and J 2 bases; bases outside gene matches: 5. The CDR3 spans 15 residues. Germline loops: CDR1 MNHNY, CDR2 SVGAGI (reference sequence). The CDR3 protein is CASSYDRGTTYEQYF. The CDR3 DNA reads TGTGCCAGCAGTTACGACAGGGGCACAACCTACGAGCAGTACTTC.

The rearrangement joins TRBV7-9 to TRBJ1-2; 8 bases are a match to TRBD1. The CDR3 loop spans 16 amino acids. With 5 bases clipped from V and 0 bases from J, the junction kept 8 bases outside the gene matches. Germline V gives CDR1 SEHNR, CDR2 FQNEAQ (reference sequence). CDR3: CASSRFNRGANYGYTF. CDR3 coding DNA: TGTGCCAGCAGCCGATTCAACAGGGGGGCTAACTATGGCTACACCTTC. Complete variable domain (other parts from reference TRBV7-9 and TRBJ1-2): DTGVSQNPRHKITKRGQNVTFRCDPISEHNRLYWYRQTLGQGPEFLTYFQNEAQLEKSRLLSDRFSAERPKGSFSTLEIQRTEQGDSAMYLCASSRFNRGANYGYTFGSGTRLTVV.

V and J are TRBV7-3 and TRBJ2-3; D is perhaps TRBD2 (5 bases). Trimming removed 5 bases at V and 8 bases at J, with 11 bases between. The CDR3 covers 12 residues. CDR1 is SGHTA and CDR2 is FQGTGA in the germline V gene. In nucleotides, the CDR3 is TGTGCCAGCAGCCTTGCCCGGGGTACGCAGTATTTT. Amino acids: CASSLARGTQYF.

This clone has more than one count but fewer than ten. The rearrangement uses TRBV2 and TRBJ2-1, with TRBD2 matching over 9 bases. This CDR3 is 16 amino acids long. CDR1 is SNHLY, CDR2 FYNNEI, per germline. The J segment lost 2 bases and the V segment lost 6 bases, leaving 8 bases of the junction unmatched. This CDR3 is CASRGREGATYNEQFF. The CDR3 nucleotides read TGTGCCAGCAGGGGGCGGGAGGGGGCGACCTACAATGAGCAGTTCTTC.

The genes are TRBV18 and TRBJ2-7; a weak D match, TRBD2 (5 bases). Germline CDR1 KGHSH, CDR2 LQKENI. V was shortened by 3 bases and J by 4 bases, with 16 bases between the two germline ends. CDR3 length equals 15 residues. The CDR3, as DNA: TGTGCCAGCTCACCCCCTAGCTACGGACGATACGAGCAGTACTTC. Protein product: CASSPPSYGRYEQYF.

V and J are TRBV5-1 and TRBJ2-3, with D tentatively TRBD1 (6 bases). The CDR3 is 17 amino acids. V was clipped by 4 bases and J by 1 base, with 19 bases between them. Looked up from germline, CDR1 is SGHRS and CDR2 is YFSETQ. In DNA form, the CDR3 reads TGCGCCAGCAGCAGGGACCCCAGGGGAAGGGGCACAGATACGCAGTATTTT. Translation: CASSRDPRGRGTDTQYF. The full variable domain, its missing parts supplied by reference TRBV5-1 and TRBJ2-3, is KAGVTQTPRYLIKTRGQQVTLSCSPISGHRSVSWYQQTPGQGLQFLFEYFSETQRNKGNFPGRFSGRQFSNSRSEMNVSTLELGDSALYLCASSRDPRGRGTDTQYFGPGTRLTVL.

This clone has only one observation. The genes are TRBV12-3 or TRBV12-4 and TRBJ2-7; D remains ambiguous. With 6 bases removed from V and 0 bases from J, the gap between germline ends came to 9 bases. This CDR3 contains 13 residues. CDR3 bases: TGTGCCAGCAGGCCTGGCAGCTCCTACGAGCAGTACTTC. This sequence encodes CASRPGSSYEQYF.

This chain joins TRBV23-1 and TRBJ2-5; 7 bases map to TRBD2. Being an ORF, TRBV23-1 has a function that is uncertain. The CDR3 runs to 13 residues. V lost 5 bases to trimming and J lost 1 base; unmatched junction nucleotides: 1. CDR3 nucleotides: TGCGCCAGCAGTTGGACTAGCCAAGAGACCCAGTACTTC. The encoded protein is CASSWTSQETQYF.